This TCR beta chain is drawn from a study of human thymus T cells. This clone came up a few times. Germline-derived CDR1 and CDR2 are DFQATT and SNEGSKA (reference sequence). The length of the CDR3 is 11 residues. TCRdb keeps only in-frame clones here, not all; method: immunoSEQ multiplex PCR. This sample has some 57,000 clones, with roughly 94% found just once. The rearrangement uses TRBV20-1 and TRBJ2-7; D gene ambiguous. The specimen was blood. This TCR was sampled from a boy under three years old with a congenital heart defect but otherwise immunologically healthy. The CDR3 DNA sequence: TGCAGCCCTGCCCTATCCCACGAGCAGTACTTC. Protein product: CSPALSHEQYF.